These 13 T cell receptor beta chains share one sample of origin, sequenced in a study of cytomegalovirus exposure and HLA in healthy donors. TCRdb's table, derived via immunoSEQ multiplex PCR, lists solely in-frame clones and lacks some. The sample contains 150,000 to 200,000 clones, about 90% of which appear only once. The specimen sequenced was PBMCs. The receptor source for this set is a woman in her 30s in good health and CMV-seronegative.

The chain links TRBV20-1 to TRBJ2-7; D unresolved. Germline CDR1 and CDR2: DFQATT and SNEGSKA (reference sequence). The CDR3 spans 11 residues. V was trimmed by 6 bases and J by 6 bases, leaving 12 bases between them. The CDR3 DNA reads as TGCAGTGCCACACCCCAGGTCGAGCAGTACTTC. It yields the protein CSATPQVEQYF.

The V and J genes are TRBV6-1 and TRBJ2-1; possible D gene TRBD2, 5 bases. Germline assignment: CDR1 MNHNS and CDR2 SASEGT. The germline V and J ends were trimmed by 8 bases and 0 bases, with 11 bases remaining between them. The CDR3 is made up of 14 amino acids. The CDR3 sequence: CASLAKSSYNEQFF. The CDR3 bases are TGTGCCAGCTTAGCGAAAAGCTCCTACAATGAGCAGTTCTTC.

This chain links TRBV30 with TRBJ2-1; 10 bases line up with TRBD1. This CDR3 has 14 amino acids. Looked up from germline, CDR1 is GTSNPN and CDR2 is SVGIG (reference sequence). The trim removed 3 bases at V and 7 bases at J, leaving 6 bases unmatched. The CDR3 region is CAWSRDRGINEQFF. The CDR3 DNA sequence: TGTGCCTGGAGCCGGGACAGGGGTATTAATGAGCAGTTCTTC.

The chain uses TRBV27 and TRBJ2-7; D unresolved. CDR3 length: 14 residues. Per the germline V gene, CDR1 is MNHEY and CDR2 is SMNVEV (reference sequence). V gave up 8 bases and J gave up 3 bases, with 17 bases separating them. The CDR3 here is CASPGFPKRYEQYF. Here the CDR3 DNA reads TGTGCCAGCCCCGGTTTTCCAAAGCGCTACGAGCAGTACTTC.

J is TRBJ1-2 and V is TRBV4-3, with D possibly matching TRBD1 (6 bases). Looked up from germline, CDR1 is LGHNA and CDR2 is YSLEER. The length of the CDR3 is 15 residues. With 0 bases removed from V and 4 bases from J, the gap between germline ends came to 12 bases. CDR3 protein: CASSQDRGPPYGYTF. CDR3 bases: TGCGCCAGCAGCCAAGACAGGGGTCCCCCCTATGGCTACACCTTC.

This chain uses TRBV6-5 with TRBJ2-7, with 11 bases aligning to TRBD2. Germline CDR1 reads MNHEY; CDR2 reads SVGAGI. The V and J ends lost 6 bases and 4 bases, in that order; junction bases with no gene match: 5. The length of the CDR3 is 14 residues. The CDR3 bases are TGTGCCAGCAGCGAAGGGACTAGCGGTTACGAGCAGTACTTC. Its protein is CASSEGTSGYEQYF.

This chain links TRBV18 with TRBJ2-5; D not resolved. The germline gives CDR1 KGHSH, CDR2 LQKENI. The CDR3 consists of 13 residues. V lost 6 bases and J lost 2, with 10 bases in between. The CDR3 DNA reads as TGTGCCAGCTCCTTTACGCAGCAAGAGACCCAGTACTTC. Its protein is CASSFTQQETQYF.

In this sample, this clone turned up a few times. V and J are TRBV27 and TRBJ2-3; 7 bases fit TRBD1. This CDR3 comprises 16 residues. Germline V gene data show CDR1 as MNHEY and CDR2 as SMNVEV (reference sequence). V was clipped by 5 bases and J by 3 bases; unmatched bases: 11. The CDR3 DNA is TGTGCCAGCAGTATACGACAGGGACCGGGGACAGATACGCAGTATTTT. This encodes CASSIRQGPGTDTQYF.

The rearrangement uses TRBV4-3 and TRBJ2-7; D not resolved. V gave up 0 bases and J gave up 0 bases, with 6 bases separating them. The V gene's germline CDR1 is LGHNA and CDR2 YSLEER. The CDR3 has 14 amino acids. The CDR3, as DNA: TGCGCCAGCAGCCAAGAGGACGGCTCCTACGAGCAGTACTTC. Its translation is CASSQEDGSYEQYF.

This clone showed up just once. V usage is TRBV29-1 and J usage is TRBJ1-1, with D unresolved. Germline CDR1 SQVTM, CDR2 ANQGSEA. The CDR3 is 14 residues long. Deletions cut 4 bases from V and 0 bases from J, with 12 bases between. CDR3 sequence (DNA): TGCAGCGTTGGTGCCCCCAATATGAACACTGAAGCTTTCTTT. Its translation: CSVGAPNMNTEAFF.

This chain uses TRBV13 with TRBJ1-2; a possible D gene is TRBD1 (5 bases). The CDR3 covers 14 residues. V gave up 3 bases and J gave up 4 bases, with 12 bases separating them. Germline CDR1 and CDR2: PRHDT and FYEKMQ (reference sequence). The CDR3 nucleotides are TGTGCCAGCAGCTTTTATGGGGGACGCTATGGCTACACCTTC. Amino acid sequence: CASSFYGGRYGYTF.

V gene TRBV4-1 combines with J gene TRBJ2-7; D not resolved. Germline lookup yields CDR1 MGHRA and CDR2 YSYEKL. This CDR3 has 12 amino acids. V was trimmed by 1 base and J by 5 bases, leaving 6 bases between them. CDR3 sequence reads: CASSQGSDEQYF. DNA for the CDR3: TGCGCCAGCAGCCAAGGGAGCGACGAGCAGTACTTC.

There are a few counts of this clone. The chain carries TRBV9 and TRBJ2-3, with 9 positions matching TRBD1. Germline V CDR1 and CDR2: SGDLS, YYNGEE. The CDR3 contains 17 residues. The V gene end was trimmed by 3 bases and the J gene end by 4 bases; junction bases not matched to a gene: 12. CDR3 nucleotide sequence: TGTGCCAGCAGCGCGAATGTGAGGACAGGGGAAGCAGATACGCAGTATTTT. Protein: CASSANVRTGEADTQYF.